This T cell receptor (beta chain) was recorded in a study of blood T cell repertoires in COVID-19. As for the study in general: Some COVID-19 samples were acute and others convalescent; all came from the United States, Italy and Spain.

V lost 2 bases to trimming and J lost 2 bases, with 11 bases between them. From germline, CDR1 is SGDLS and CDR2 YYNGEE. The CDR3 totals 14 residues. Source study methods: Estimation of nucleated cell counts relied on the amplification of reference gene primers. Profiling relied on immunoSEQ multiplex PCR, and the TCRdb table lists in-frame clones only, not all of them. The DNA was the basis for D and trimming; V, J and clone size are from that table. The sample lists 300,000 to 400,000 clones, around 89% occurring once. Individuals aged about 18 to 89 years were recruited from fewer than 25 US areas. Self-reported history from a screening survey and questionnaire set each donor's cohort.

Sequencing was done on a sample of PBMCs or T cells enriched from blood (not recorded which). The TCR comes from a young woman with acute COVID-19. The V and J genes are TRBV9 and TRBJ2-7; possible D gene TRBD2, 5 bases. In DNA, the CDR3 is TGTGCCAGCAGCGTTTCAGAGGGTCCCTACGAGCAGTACTTC. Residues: CASSVSEGPYEQYF. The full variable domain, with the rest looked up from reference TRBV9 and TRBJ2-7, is DSGVTQTPKHLITATGQRVTLRCSPRSGDLSVYWYQQSLDQGLQFLIQYYNGEERAKGNILERFSAQQFPDLHSELNLSSLELGDSALYFCASSVSEGPYEQYFGPGTRLTVT.